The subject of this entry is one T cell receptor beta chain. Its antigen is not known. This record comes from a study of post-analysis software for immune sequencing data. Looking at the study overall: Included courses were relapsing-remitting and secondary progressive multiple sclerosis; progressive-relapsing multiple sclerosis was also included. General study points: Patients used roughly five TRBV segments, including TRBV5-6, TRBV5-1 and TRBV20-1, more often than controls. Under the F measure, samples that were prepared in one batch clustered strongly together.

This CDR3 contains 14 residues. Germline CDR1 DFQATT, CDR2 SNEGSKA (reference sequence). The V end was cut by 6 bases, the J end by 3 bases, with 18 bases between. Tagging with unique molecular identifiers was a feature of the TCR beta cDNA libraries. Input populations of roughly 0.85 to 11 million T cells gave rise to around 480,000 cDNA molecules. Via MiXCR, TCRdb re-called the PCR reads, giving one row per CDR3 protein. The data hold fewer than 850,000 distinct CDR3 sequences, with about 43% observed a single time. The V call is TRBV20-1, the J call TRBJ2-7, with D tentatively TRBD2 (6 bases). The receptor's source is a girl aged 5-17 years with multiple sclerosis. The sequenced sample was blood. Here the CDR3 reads CSAPKLVGGYEQYF. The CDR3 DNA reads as TGCAGTGCCCCAAAATTGGTCGGGGGCTACGAGCAGTACTTC.